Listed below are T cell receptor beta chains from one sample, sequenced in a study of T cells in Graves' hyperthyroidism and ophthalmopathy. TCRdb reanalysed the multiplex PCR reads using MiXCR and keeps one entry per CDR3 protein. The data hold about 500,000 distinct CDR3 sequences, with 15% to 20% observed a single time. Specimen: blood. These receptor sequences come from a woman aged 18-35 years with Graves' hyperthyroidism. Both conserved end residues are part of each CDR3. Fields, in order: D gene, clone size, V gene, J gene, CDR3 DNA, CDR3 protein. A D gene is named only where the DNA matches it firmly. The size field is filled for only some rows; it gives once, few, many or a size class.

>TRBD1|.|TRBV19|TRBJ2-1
TGTGCCAGTAGTATGGATGACAGGGGACGCAATGAGCAGTTCTTC
CASSMDDRGRNEQFF
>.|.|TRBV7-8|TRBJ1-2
TGTGCCAGCAGCCCGGCCTTTGGTGGGTCTAACTATGGCTACACCTTC
CASSPAFGGSNYGYTF
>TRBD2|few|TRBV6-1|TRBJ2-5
TGTGCCAGCAGCCCAACTAGCGGGGGGGCGGAGACCCAGTACTTC
CASSPTSGGAETQYF
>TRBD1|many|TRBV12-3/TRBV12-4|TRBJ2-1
TGCGCCAGCAGCTTGGGTGGCAGGGGGCGTAACGAGCAGTTCTTC
CASSLGGRGRNEQFF
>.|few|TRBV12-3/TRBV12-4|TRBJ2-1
TGTGCCAGCAGGCCCTTCCGGCGGCCCTACAATGAGCAGTTCTTC
CASRPFRRPYNEQFF
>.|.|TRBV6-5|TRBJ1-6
TGTGCCAGCAGTTCGCACTTACAGGGTAGGGATAATTCACCCCTCCACTTT
CASSSHLQGRDNSPLHF
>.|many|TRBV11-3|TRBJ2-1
TGTGCCAGCAGCTTAGATCCGCGGGACAAAAATGAGCAGTTCTTC
CASSLDPRDKNEQFF
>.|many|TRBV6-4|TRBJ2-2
TGTGCCAGCAGTGAGGAGGGGGCGGACACCGGGGAGCTGTTTTTT
CASSEEGADTGELFF
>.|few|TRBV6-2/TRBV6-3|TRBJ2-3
TGTGCCAGCAGAGTCGACAGAACCTACACAGATACGCAGTATTTT
CASRVDRTYTDTQYF
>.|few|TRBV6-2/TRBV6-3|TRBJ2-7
TGTGCCAGCATGGAATACGAGCAGTACTTC
CASMEYEQYF
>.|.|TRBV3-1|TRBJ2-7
TGTGCCAGCAGCCAAGTCGTGTACGGGCAGTACTTC
CASSQVVYGQYF
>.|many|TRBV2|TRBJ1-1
TGTGCCACCCGGGACACCCAAAAAGGCGTGGACACTGAAGCTTTCTTT
CATRDTQKGVDTEAFF
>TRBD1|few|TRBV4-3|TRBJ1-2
TGCGCCAGCAGCCAATGGGTCGACAGGGCGGACTATGGCTACACCTTC
CASSQWVDRADYGYTF
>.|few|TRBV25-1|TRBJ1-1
TGTGCCAGCAGTGAGGGGTTACGCACTGAAGCTTTCTTT
CASSEGLRTEAFF
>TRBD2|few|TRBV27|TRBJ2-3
TGTGCCAGCAATCCCCTAGCGGGAGGTACAGATACGCAGTATTTT
CASNPLAGGTDTQYF
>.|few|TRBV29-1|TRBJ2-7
TGCAGCGTTCGCCGGGACACCCTCTACGAGCAGTACTTC
CSVRRDTLYEQYF
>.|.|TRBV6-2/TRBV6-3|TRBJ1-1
TGTGCCAGCAGCTCCACCCGACGGTCTGAAGCTTTCTTT
CASSSTRRSEAFF
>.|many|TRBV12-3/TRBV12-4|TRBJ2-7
TGTGCCAGCAGGGGACAGGGGGGGCTAGCGGGAGAGGAAGAGCAGTACTTC
CASRGQGGLAGEEEQYF
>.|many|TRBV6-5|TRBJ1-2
TGTGCCAGCAGTTACGACAGTTGGGGCTATGGCTACACCTTC
CASSYDSWGYGYTF
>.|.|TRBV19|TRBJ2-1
TGTGCCAGTAGTATGCGGCGGGACCCACTATACAATGAGCAGTTCTTC
CASSMRRDPLYNEQFF
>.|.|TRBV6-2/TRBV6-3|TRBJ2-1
TGTGCCAGCAGTTACTCTCATGGACGGGATGAGCAGTTCTTC
CASSYSHGRDEQFF
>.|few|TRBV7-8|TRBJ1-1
TGTGCCAGCAGCTACCGGGACACCAACACTGAAGCTTTCTTT
CASSYRDTNTEAFF
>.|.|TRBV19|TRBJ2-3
TGTGCCAGTAGTATAGATCATCAGGGCTTTGGCACAGATACGCAGTATTTT
CASSIDHQGFGTDTQYF
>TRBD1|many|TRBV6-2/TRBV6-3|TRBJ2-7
TGTGCCAGCAGTTACGCAATCGGACAGGGAAAAGAGGCCGACTACGAGCAGTACTTC
CASSYAIGQGKEADYEQYF
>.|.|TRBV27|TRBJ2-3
TGTGCCAGCAGTTTCCGCGGATGGAGCACAGATACGCAGTATTTT
CASSFRGWSTDTQYF
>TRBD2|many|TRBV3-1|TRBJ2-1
TGTGCCAGCAGCCAGCCCTTAGCGGGAGCTCGCAATGAGCAGTTCTTC
CASSQPLAGARNEQFF
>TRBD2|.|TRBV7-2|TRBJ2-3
TGTGCCAGCGCTGGACTAGCGGGGGTAGATACGCAGTATTTT
CASAGLAGVDTQYF
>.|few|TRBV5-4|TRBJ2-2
TGTGCCAGCAGCCCAGTACGGGACACCGGGGAGCTGTTTTTT
CASSPVRDTGELFF
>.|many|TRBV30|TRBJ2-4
TGTGCCTGGAAGATAAGCTACAGAAACATTCAGTACTTC
CAWKISYRNIQYF
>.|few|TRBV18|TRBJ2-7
TGTGCCAGCTCACCACGTGGCAGCCCCTCCTACGAGCAGTACTTC
CASSPRGSPSYEQYF
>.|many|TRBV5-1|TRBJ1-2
TGCGCCAGCAGCTTAGAGGGTTTCAACTATGGCTACACCTTC
CASSLEGFNYGYTF
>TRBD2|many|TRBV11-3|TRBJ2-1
TGTGCCAGCAGCTTACTAGCGGGCTTTAGCTCCTACAATGAGCAGTTCTTC
CASSLLAGFSSYNEQFF
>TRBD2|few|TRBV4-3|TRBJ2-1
TGCGCCAGCAGCCAAGATAAGGGACTAGCGGGGGGGCTGGGGTCGGGTGAGCAGTTCTTC
CASSQDKGLAGGLGSGEQFF
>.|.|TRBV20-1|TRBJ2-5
TGCAGTGCTGGGAGGGGGTCAATCCCACAAGAGACCCAGTACTTC
CSAGRGSIPQETQYF
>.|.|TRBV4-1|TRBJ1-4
TGCGCCAGCAGCCTTGCGACCGGGAGAGGCGAAAAACTGTTTTTT
CASSLATGRGEKLFF
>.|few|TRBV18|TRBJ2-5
TGTGCCAGCTCACCAACTGCAGGGTTCGGAGAGACCCAGTACTTC
CASSPTAGFGETQYF
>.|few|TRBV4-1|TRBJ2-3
TGCGCCAGCAGCCAAGTTTCCCCCCCTACGCAGTATTTT
CASSQVSPPTQYF
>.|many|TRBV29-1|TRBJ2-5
TGCAGCGTAACAACTAGCCAAAAGACCCAGTACTTC
CSVTTSQKTQYF
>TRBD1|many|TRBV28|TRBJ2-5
TGTGCCAGCAGTTTGACAGGGTACCCAATCTTAGAGACCCAGTACTTC
CASSLTGYPILETQYF
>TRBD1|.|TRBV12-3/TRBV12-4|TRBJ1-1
TGTGCCAGCAGTTACCCGGACAGGGATTTTAGCACTGAAGCTTTCTTT
CASSYPDRDFSTEAFF
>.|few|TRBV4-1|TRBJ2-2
TGCGCCAGCAGCCACGGTCAGGCGCGGAACGCCGGGGAGCTGTTTTTT
CASSHGQARNAGELFF
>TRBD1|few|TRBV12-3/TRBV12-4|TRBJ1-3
TGTGCCAGCAGTCCCATAGTGGACAGGGGGTCTGGAAACACCATATATTTT
CASSPIVDRGSGNTIYF
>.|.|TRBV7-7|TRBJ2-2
TGTGCTAGCAGCTTAGGTGTTAACACCGGGGAGCTGTTTTTT
CASSLGVNTGELFF
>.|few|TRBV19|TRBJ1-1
TGTGCCAGTAGCCCGCTTGGAGAGGGCACTGAAGCTTTCTTT
CASSPLGEGTEAFF
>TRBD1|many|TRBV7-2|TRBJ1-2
TGTGCCAGCAGCCCCCGACAGGGGCCTCACTATGGCTACACCTTC
CASSPRQGPHYGYTF
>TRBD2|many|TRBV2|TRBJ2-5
TGTGCCAGCAAGAAGACTAGCGGGGCAGAGACCCAGTACTTC
CASKKTSGAETQYF
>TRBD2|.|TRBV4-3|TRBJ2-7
TGCGCCAGCAGCCAGGCGGGACTAGCGGGGACCTACGAGCAGTACTTC
CASSQAGLAGTYEQYF
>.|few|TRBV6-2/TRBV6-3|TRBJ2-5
TGTGCCAGCAGTTACCGGGCTAGTAGGGAGACCCAGTACTTC
CASSYRASRETQYF
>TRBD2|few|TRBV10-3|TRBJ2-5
TGTGCCATCAGTGATGGGACTAGCCTCGGGGAGACCCAGTACTTC
CAISDGTSLGETQYF
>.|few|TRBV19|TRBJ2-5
TGTGCCAGTAGGGTTGGGCGGGGACAGCAAGAGACCCAGTACTTC
CASRVGRGQQETQYF
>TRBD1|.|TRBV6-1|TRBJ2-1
TGTGCCAGCAAGACAGGGGACAATGAGCAGTTCTTC
CASKTGDNEQFF
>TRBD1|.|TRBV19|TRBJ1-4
TGTGCCAGTAGTGGGCAGGGGGCGGGTGAAAAACTGTTTTTT
CASSGQGAGEKLFF
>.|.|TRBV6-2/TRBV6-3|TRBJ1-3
TGTGCCAGCAGTTACTCTCAGGGTTCTGGAAACACCATATATTTT
CASSYSQGSGNTIYF
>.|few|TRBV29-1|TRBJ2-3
TGCAGCGTTGGTCGGGACAACCGGATGACAGATACGCAGTATTTT
CSVGRDNRMTDTQYF